This T cell receptor beta chain was documented in a study of early stage breast cancer tumors. Across the study: ER+/PR+/HER2- status applied to about 80% of the 16 invasive breast tumors.

Concerning this clone: What it binds is not known.

Study findings and constraints: Most shared enriched TCRB sequences were commonly generated ones. Comparing each tissue with blood distinguished tumor from normal in 14 of 16 patients.

Assay: immunoSEQ multiplex PCR; the TCRdb copy retains only in-frame clones and omits some. The sample lists 35,000 to 45,000 clones, roughly 70% occurring once. The CDR3 length is 17 residues. Germline CDR1 reads MGHRA; CDR2 reads YSYEKL. V lost 4 bases and J lost 2; bases outside the gene matches: 8. This sequence originates from a person in their sixties with breast cancer. The chain joins TRBV4-1 to TRBJ1-5, with 10 nucleotides matching TRBD1. Source material: blood. CDR3 DNA: TGCGCCAGCAGCCCTAGGACAGGGGGAGCGGGCAATCAGCCCCAGCATTTT. This gives the protein CASSPRTGGAGNQPQHF.